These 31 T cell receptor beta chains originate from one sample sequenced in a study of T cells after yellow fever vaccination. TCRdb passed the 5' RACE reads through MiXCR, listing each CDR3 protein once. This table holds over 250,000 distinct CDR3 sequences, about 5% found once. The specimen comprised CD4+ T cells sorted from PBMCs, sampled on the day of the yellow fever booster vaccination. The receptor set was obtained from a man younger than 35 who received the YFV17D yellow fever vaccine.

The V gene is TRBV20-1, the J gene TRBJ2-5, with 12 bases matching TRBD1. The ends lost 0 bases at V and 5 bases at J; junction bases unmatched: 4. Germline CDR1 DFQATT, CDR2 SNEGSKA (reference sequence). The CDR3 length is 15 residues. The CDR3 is CSARDTGTGGETQYF. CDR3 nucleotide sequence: TGCAGTGCTAGAGATACCGGGACAGGGGGCGAGACCCAGTACTTC.

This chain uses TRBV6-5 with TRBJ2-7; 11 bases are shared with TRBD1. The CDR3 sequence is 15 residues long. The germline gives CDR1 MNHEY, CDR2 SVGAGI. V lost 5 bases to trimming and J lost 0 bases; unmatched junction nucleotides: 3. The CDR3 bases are TGTGCCAGCAGTCCGGACAGGGGGCTCTCCTACGAGCAGTACGTC. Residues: CASSPDRGLSYEQYV.

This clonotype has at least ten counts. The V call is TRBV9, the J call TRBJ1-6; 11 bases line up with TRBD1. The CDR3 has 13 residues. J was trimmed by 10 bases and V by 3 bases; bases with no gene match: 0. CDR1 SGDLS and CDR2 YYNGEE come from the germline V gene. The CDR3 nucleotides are TGTGCCAGCAGCGGGACAGGGGGCTCACCCCTCCACTTT. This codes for CASSGTGGSPLHF. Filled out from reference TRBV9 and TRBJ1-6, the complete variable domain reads DSGVTQTPKHLITATGQRVTLRCSPRSGDLSVYWYQQSLDQGLQFLIQYYNGEERAKGNILERFSAQQFPDLHSELNLSSLELGDSALYFCASSGTGGSPLHFGNGTRLTVT.

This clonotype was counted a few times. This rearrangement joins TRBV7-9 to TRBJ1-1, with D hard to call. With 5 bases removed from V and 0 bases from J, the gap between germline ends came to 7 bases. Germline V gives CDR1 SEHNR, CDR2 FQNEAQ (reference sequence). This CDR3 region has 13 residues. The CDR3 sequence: CASSGRMNTEAFF. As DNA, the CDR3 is TGTGCCAGCAGCGGACGGATGAACACTGAAGCTTTCTTT.

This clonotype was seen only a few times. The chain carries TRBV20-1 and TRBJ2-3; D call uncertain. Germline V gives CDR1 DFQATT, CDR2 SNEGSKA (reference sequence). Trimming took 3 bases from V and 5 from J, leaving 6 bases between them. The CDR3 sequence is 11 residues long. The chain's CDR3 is CSASPQDTQYF. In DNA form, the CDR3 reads TGCAGTGCTAGCCCACAAGATACGCAGTATTTT.

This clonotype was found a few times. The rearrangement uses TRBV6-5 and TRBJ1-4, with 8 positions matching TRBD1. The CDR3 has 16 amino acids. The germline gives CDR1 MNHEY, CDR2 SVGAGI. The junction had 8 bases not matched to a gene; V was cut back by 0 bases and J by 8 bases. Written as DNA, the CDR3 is TGTGCCAGCAGTTACTCAGTCGGACAGGGCGGGGAAAAACTGTTTTTT. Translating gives CASSYSVGQGGEKLFF.

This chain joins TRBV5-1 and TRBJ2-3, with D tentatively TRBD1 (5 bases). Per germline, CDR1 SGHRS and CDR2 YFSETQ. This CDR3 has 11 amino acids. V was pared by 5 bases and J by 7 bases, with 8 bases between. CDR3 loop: CASRWGNTQYF. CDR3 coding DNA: TGCGCCAGCAGATGGGGCAATACGCAGTATTTT.

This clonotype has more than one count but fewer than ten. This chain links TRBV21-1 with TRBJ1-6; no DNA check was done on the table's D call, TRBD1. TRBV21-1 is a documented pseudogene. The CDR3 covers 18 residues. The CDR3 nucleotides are TGTGCCAGCAGCAAAGCGGAAGACAGCTCCTCCTATAATTCACCCCTCCACTTT. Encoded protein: CASSKAEDSSSYNSPLHF.

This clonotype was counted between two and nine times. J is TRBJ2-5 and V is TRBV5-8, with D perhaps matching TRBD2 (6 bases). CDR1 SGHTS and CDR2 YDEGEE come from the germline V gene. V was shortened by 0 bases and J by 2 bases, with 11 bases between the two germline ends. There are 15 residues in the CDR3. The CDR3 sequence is CASSLGGLGQETQYF. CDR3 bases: TGTGCCAGCAGCTTGGGGGGACTGGGGCAAGAGACCCAGTACTTC.

In nucleotides, the CDR3 is TGTGCCAGCCGGGGGGCAGGGAATGAGCAGTTCTTC. Amino acid sequence: CASRGAGNEQFF. The J gene is TRBJ2-1, the V gene TRBV7-6; D possibly corresponds to TRBD2 (7 bases). Per the germline V gene, CDR1 is SGHVS and CDR2 is FNYEAQ. Deletions cut 8 bases from V and 7 bases from J, with 12 bases between. The CDR3 totals 12 residues.

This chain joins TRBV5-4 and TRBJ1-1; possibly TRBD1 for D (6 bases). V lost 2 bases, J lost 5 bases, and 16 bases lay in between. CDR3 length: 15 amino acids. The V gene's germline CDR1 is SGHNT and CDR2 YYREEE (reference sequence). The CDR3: CASSFSGGAGTEAFF. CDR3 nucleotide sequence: TGTGCCAGCAGCTTCTCCGGGGGCGCGGGGACTGAAGCTTTCTTT.

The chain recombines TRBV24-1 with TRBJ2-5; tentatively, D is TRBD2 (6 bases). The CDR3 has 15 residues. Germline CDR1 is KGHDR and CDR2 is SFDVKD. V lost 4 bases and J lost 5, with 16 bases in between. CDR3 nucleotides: TGTGCCACCAGTGACCCCGGGGGTGCTGGGGAGACCCAGTACTTC. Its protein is CATSDPGGAGETQYF.

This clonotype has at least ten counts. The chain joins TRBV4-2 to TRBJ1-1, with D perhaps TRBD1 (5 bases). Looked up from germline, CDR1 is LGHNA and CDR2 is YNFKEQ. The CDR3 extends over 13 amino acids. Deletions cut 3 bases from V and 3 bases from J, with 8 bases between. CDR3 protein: CASSQGTDTEAFF. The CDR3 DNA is TGTGCCAGCAGCCAGGGGACGGACACTGAAGCTTTCTTT.

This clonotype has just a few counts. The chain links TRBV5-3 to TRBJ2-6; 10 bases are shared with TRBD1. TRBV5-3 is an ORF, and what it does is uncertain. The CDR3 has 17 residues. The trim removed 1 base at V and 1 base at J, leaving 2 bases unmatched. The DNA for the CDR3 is TGTGCCAGAAGCTTGAGGGACAGGGGTTCTGGGGCCAACGTCCTGACTTTC. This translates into CARSLRDRGSGANVLTF.

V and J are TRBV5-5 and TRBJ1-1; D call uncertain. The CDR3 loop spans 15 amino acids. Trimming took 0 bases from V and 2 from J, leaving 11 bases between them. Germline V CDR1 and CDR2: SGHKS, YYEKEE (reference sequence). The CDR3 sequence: CASSLEPGYNTEAFF. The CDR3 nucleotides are TGTGCCAGCAGCTTGGAGCCGGGGTACAACACTGAAGCTTTCTTT.

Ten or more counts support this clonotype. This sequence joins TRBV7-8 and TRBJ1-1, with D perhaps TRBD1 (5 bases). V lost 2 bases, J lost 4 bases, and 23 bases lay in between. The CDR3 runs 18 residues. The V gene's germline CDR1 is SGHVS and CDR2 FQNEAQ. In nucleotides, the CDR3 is TGTGCCAGCAGCTTACGGGGCAGGCTAGGTAGGACTTTCACTGAAGCTTTCTTT. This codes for CASSLRGRLGRTFTEAFF. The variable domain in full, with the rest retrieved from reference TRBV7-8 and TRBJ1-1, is GAGVSQSPRYKVAKRGQDVALRCDPISGHVSLFWYQQALGQGPEFLTYFQNEAQLDKSGLPSDRFFAERPEGSVSTLKIQRTQQEDSAVYLCASSLRGRLGRTFTEAFFGQGTRLTVV.

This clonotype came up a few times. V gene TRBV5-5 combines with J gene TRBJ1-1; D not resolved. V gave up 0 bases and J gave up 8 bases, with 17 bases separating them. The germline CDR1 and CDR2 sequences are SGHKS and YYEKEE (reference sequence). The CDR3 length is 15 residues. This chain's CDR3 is CASSLDAHPGGEAFF. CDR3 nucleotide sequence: TGTGCCAGCAGCTTGGATGCTCACCCGGGAGGAGAAGCTTTCTTT.

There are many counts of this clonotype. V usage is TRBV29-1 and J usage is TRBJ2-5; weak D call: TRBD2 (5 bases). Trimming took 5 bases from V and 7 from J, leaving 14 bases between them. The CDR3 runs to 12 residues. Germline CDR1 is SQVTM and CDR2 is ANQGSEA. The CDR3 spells CSVRHPGGTQYF. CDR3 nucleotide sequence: TGCAGCGTTCGACACCCCGGAGGGACCCAGTACTTC.

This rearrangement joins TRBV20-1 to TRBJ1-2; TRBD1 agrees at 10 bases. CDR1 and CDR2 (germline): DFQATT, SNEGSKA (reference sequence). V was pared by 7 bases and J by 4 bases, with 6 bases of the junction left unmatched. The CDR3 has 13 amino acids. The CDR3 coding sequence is TGCAGTGTAGGGGACAGGGGTGGCTATGGCTACACCTTC. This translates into CSVGDRGGYGYTF.

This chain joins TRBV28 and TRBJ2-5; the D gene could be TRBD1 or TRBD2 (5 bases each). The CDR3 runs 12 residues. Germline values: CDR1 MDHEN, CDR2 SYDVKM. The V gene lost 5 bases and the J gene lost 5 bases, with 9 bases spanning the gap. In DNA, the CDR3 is TGTGCCAGCAGTATGTGGGGGGAGACCCAGTACTTC. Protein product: CASSMWGETQYF.

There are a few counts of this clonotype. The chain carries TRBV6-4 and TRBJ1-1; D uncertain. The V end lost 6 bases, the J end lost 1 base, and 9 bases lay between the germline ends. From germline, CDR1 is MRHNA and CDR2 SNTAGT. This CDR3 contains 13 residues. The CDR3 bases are TGTGCCAGCAGCTTTTCGGAGAACACTGAAGCTTTCTTT. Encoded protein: CASSFSENTEAFF.

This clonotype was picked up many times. CDR3 DNA: TGTGCCAGCAGCGCCTCAGGGGAAAAACTGTTTTTT. Protein sequence: CASSASGEKLFF. The rearrangement links TRBV12-3 or TRBV12-4 to TRBJ1-4, with a weak D call TRBD1 (5 bases). This CDR3 has 12 residues. Trimming removed 6 bases at V and 8 bases at J, with 10 bases between.

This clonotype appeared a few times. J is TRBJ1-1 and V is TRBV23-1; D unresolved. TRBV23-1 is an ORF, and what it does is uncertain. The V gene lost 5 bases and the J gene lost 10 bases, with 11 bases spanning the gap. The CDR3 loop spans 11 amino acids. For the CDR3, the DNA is TGCGCCAGCAGTTCTAGGGTTTTAGCTTTCTTT. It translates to CASSSRVLAFF.

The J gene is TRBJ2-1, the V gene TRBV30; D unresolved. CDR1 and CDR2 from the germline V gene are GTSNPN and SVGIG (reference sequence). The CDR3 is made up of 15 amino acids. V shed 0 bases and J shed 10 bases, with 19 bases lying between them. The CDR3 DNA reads TGTGCCTGGAGTGTACTTGGACGAGTCCGTATGGAGCAGTTCTTC. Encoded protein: CAWSVLGRVRMEQFF.

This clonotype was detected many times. The CDR3 sequence is CASSLSRADTGELFF. For the CDR3, the DNA is TGCGCCAGCAGCTTGTCTCGAGCCGACACCGGGGAGCTGTTTTTT. This chain links TRBV5-1 with TRBJ2-2; D call uncertain. Trimming cost V 1 base and J 3 bases, with 10 bases left between them. The CDR3 totals 15 residues. Germline values: CDR1 SGHRS, CDR2 YFSETQ.

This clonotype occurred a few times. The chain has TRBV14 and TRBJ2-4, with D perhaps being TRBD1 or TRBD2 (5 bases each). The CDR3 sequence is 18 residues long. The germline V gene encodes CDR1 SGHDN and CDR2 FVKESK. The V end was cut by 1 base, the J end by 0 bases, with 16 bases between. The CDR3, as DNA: TGTGCCAGCAGCCAAGCTCTCGGGGCCCCCTCAGCCAAAAACATTCAGTACTTC. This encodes CASSQALGAPSAKNIQYF.

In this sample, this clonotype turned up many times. The CDR3: CASSTGQGDTEAFF. CDR3 DNA sequence: TGTGCCAGCAGTACGGGACAGGGGGACACTGAAGCTTTCTTT. The genes are TRBV6-6 and TRBJ1-1, with 11 nucleotides matching TRBD1. This CDR3 comprises 14 residues. The V segment lost 5 bases and the J segment 3 bases; nucleotides outside the gene matches: 2. Germline assignment: CDR1 MNHNY and CDR2 SVGAGI (reference sequence).

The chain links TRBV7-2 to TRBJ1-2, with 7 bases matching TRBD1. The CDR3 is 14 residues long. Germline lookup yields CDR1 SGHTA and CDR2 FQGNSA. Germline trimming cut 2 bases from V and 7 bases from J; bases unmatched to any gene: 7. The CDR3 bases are TGTGCCAGCAGCTTACAGACAGGGAATGGTGGCTACACCTTC. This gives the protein CASSLQTGNGGYTF.

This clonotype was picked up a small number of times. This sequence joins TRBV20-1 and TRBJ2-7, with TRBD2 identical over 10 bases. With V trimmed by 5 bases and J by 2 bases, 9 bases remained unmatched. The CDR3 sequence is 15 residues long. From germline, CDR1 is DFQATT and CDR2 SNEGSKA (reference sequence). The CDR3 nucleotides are TGCAGTGCTTTCCCGGGACTAGCGAGGCCCTACGAGCAGTACGTC. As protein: CSAFPGLARPYEQYV.

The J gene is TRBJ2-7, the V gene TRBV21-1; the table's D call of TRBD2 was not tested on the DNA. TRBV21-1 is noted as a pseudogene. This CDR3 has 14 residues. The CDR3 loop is CASSKRQGLREQYV. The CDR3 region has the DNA TGTGCCAGCAGCAAAAGGCAGGGCTTACGGGAGCAGTACGTC.

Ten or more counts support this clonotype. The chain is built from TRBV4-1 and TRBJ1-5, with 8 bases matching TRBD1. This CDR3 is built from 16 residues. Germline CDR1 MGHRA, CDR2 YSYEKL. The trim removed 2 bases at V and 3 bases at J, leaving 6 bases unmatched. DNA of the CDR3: TGCGCCAGCAGCCAAAGGACAGGGCGTTCCAATCAGCCCCAGCATTTT. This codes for CASSQRTGRSNQPQHF.